This TCR beta chain was sequenced during a study of T cells in Graves' hyperthyroidism and ophthalmopathy. This clonotype showed up many times. The CDR3 is made up of 13 amino acids. Germline lookup yields CDR1 GTSNPN and CDR2 SVGIG (reference sequence). V dropped 4 bases and J dropped 4 bases, with 10 bases sitting between them. RNA transcripts served as the template for amplifying TCR beta CDR3 regions. With the HTBI primer set, the TCR CDR3 went through a first round of RT-PCR. Via MiXCR, TCRdb re-called the multiplex PCR reads, giving one row per CDR3 protein. The data hold 360,000 or so distinct CDR3 sequences, with over 12% observed a single time. Pregnant or lactating patients were excluded, as were those with uncontrolled infection or other autoimmune disease.

The source of this sequence is a woman aged 55-70 years with Graves' ophthalmopathy. The chain links TRBV30 to TRBJ2-2, with D unclear. What was sequenced was blood. CDR3 in amino acids: CAWTKQITGELFF. DNA for the CDR3: TGTGCCTGGACCAAACAGATCACCGGGGAGCTGTTTTTT.